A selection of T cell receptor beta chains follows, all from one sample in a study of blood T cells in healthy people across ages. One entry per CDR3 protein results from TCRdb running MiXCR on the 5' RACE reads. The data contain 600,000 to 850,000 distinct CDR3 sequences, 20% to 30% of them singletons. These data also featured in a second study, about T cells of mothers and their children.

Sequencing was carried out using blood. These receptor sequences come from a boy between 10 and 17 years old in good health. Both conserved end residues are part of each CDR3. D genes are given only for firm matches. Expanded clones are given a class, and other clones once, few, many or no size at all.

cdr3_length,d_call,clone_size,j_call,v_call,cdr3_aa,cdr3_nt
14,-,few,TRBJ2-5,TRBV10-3,CAISPAGHQETQYF,TGTGCCATCAGCCCCGCAGGCCATCAAGAGACCCAGTACTTC
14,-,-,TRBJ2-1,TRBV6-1,CASSEMLMYNEQFF,TGTGCCAGCAGTGAAATGCTGATGTACAATGAGCAGTTCTTC
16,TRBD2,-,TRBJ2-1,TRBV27,CASSLVRGGGLNEQFF,TGTGCCAGCAGTTTGGTCCGCGGCGGGGGTCTGAATGAGCAGTTCTTC
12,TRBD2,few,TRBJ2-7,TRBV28,CASRREGNEQYF,TGTGCCAGCAGGCGGGAGGGGAACGAGCAGTACTTC
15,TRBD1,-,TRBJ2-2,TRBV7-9,CASSLGQGANGELFF,TGTGCCAGCAGCTTGGGACAGGGGGCGAACGGGGAGCTGTTTTTT
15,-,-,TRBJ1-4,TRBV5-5,CASSQPGLADEKLFF,TGTGCCAGCAGCCAACCGGGCCTTGCGGATGAAAAACTGTTTTTT
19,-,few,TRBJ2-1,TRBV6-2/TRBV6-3,CASSPSTSFPWRAAHEQFF,TGTGCCAGCAGCCCCTCTACTTCCTTCCCCTGGAGGGCGGCGCATGAGCAGTTCTTC
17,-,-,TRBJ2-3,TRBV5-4,CASSLTGSRATTDTQYF,TGTGCCAGCAGCCTGACGGGATCCCGGGCGACCACAGATACGCAGTATTTT
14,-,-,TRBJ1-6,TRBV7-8,CASSQSTHNSPLHF,TGTGCCAGCAGCCAATCAACCCATAATTCACCCCTCCACTTT
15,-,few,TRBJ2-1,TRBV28,CASSLRSASYNEQFF,TGTGCCAGCAGCCTACGGAGCGCGTCCTACAATGAGCAGTTCTTC
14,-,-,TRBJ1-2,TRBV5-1,CASNPGELNYGYTF,TGCGCCAGCAATCCAGGGGAGTTGAACTATGGCTACACCTTC
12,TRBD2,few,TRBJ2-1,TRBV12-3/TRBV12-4,CASSYLAGEQFF,TGTGCCAGCAGTTACCTAGCGGGGGAGCAGTTCTTC
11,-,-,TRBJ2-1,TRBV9,CASSVSNEQFF,TGTGCCAGCAGCGTTTCGAATGAGCAGTTCTTC
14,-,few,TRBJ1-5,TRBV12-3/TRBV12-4,CASSYGNSNQPQHF,TGTGCCAGCAGTTACGGTAATAGCAATCAGCCCCAGCATTTT
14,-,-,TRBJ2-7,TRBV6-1,CASSETGLIYEQYF,TGTGCCAGCAGTGAGACCGGGCTGATTTACGAGCAGTACTTC
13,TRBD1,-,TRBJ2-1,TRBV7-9,CASNRQGWNGQFF,TGTGCCAGTAATAGACAGGGATGGAATGGGCAGTTCTTC
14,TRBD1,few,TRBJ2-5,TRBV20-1,CSARDGQGKETQYF,TGCAGTGCTAGAGATGGACAGGGGAAAGAGACCCAGTACTTC
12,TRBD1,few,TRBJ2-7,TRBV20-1,CSAEGQGSEQYF,TGCAGTGCAGAAGGACAGGGAAGCGAGCAGTACTTC
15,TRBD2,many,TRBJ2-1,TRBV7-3,CASSSGLASYNEQFF,TGTGCCAGCAGCTCGGGACTAGCGTCTTACAATGAGCAGTTCTTC
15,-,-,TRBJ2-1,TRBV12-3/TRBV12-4,CASSLTPGRHNEQFF,TGTGCCAGCAGTTTGACGCCGGGACGCCACAATGAGCAGTTCTTC
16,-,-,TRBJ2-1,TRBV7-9,CAGSFNGPSPVNEQFF,TGTGCCGGCAGCTTCAACGGTCCCAGCCCGGTGAATGAGCAGTTCTTC
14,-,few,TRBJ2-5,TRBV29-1,CSVSPGEVEETQYF,TGCAGCGTTTCCCCAGGGGAAGTTGAGGAGACCCAGTACTTC
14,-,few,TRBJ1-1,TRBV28,CASSYGRTNTEAFF,TGTGCCAGCAGTTACGGACGGACGAACACTGAAGCTTTCTTT
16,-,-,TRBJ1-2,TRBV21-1,CASSKGRRDRAYGYTF,TGTGCCAGCAGCAAAGGGCGCCGGGACAGGGCCTATGGCTACACCTTC
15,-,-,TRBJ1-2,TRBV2,CAGTGTRGLNYGYTF,TGTGCCGGTACCGGTACAAGGGGACTTAACTATGGCTACACCTTC
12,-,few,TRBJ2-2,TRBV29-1,CSVVSGAGELFF,TGCAGCGTTGTTTCTGGGGCAGGGGAGCTGTTTTTT
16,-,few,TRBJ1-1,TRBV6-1,CASSGGDEPGHTEAFF,TGTGCCAGCAGTGGCGGTGATGAACCGGGACACACTGAAGCTTTCTTT
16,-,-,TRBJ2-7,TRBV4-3,CASSQDSASQNYEQYF,TGCGCCAGCAGCCAAGATTCGGCCAGCCAAAACTACGAGCAGTACTTC
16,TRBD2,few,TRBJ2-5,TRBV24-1,CATSDPQTSGQETQYF,TGTGCCACCAGTGATCCCCAGACTAGCGGCCAAGAGACCCAGTACTTC
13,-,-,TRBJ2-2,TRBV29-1,CSVAPRATGELFF,TGCAGCGTTGCCCCCAGGGCCACCGGGGAGCTGTTTTTT
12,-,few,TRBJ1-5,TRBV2,CASRQLVQPQHF,TGTGCCAGCAGGCAACTTGTGCAGCCCCAGCATTTT
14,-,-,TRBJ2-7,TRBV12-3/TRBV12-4,CASSSPGGLYEQYF,TGTGCCAGCAGTTCCCCTGGGGGCCTTTACGAGCAGTACTTC
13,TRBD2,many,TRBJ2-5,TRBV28,CALSGRGQETQYF,TGTGCTCTTAGCGGGAGAGGGCAAGAGACCCAGTACTTC
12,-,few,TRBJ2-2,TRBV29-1,CSVEGPTGELFF,TGCAGCGTTGAAGGTCCCACCGGGGAGCTGTTTTTT
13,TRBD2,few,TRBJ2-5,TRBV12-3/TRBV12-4,CASTGTTQETQYF,TGTGCCAGCACCGGGACTACGCAAGAGACCCAGTACTTC
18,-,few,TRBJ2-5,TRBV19,CASSIGKPRTSGEETQYF,TGTGCCAGTAGTATAGGGAAGCCCCGAACCTCTGGAGAAGAGACCCAGTACTTC
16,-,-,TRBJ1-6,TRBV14,CASSQVGGPYNSPLHF,TGTGCCAGCAGCCAAGTGGGGGGGCCCTATAATTCACCCCTCCACTTT
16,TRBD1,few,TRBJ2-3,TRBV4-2,CASSQGERGRTDTQYF,TGTGCCAGCAGCCAAGGGGAGAGGGGGCGCACAGATACGCAGTATTTT
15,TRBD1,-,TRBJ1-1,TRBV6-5,CGSSYTGGSSTEAFF,TGTGGCAGCAGTTACACAGGGGGGTCGAGCACTGAAGCTTTCTTT